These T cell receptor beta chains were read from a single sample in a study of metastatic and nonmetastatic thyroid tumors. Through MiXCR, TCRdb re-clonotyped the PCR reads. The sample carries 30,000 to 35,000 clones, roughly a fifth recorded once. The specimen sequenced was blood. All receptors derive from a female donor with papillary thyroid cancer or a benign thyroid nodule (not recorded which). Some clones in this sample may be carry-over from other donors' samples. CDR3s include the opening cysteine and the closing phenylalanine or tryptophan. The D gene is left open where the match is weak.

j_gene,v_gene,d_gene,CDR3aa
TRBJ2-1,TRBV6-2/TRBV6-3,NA,CASSWESSYNEQFF
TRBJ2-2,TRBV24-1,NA,CATSATGLGELFF
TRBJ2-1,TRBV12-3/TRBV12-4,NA,CASSPTSYSYNEQFF
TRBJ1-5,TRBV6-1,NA,CASSPGRGKPQHF
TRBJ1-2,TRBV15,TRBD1,CATSIDRGLGPSAEYGYTF
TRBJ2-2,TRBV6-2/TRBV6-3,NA,CASRKVVAGELFF
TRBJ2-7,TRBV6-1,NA,CASSLRGPSTYEQYF
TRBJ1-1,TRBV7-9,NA,CASSLAMGPNTEAFF
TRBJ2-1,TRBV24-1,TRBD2,CATSESGGRNNEQFF
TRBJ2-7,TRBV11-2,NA,CASSQLPRGHFEQYF
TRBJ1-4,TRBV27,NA,CASSSDRTTNEKLFF
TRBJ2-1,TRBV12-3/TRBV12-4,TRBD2,CASSLGSGGYNEQFF
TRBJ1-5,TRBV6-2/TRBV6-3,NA,CASSQGIGRQTQHF
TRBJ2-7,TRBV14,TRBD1,CASSQYTGEYPYEQYF
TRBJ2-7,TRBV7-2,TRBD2,CASSLAGTSSYEQYF
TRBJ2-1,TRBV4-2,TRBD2,CASSPGLAGGPDEQFF
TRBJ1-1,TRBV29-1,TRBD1,CSVDRTGGRGNTEAFF
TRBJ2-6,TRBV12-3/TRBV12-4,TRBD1,CASSSRRTGERGANVLTF
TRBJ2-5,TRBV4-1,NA,CASSMGDQETQYF
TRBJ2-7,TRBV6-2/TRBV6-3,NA,CASKSAGPRVNEQYF
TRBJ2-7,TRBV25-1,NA,CASSESRAPPYEQYF
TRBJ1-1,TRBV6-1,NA,CASSLEGGVTEAFF
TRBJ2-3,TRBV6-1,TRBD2,CASIPSGGPGTQYF
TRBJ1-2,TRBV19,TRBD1,CASSPGTGVYDYGYTF
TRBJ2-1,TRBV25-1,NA,CASSATRQGNEQFF
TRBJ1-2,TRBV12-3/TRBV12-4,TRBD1,CASSRGDRGTYGYTF
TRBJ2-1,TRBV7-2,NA,CASSAGGWAEQFF
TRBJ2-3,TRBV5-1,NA,CASSLEAGLPDTQYF
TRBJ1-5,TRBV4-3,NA,CASSQDSNQPQHF
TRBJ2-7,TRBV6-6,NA,CASSYSRGAHEQYF
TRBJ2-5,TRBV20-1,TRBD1,CSAETGPETQYF
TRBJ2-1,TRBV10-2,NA,CASKGGLNYNEQFF
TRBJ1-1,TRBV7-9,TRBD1,CASSLGTGDTEAFF
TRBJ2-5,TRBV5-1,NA,CASSIQETQYF
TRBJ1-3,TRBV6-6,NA,CASSYLGPRNTIYF
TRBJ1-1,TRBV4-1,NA,CASSQASGAKLNTEAFF
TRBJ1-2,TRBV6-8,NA,CASSYMTRNGYTF
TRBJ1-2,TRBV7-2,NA,CASSLAGRYGYTF
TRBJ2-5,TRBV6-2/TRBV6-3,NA,CASRGVRVETQYF
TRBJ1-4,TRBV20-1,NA,CSAREGSANEKLFF
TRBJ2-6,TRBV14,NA,CASSLRQGRSGANVLTF
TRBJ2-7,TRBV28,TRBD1,CASSLWRTGLGYEQYF
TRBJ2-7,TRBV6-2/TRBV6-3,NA,CASSYSWEQYF
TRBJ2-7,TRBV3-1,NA,CASSQEGGTDEQYF
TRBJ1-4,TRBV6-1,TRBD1,CASSWDRDGTNEKLFF
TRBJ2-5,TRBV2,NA,CASSKAAKETQYF
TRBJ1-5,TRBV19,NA,CASSITGTARHQPQHF
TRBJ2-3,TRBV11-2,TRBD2,CASSFRSLAGADTQYF
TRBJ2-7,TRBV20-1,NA,CSASGDTAEQYF